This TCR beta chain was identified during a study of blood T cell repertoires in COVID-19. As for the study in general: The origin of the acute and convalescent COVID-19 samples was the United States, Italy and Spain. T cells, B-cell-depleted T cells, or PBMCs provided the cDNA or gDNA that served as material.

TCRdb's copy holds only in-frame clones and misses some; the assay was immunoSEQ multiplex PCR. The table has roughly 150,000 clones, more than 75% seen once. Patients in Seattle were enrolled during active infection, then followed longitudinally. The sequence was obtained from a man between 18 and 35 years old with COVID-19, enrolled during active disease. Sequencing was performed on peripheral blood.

CDR3 sequence: CASRGRRRGTGELFF. The CDR3 coding sequence is TGTGCCAGCAGGGGCAGGCGGAGGGGCACCGGGGAGCTGTTTTTT. The chain has TRBV7-8 and TRBJ2-2; maybe TRBD2 (6 bases). The germline V gene encodes CDR1 SGHVS and CDR2 FQNEAQ. V was trimmed by 6 bases and J by 4 bases, leaving 15 bases between them. The CDR3 extends over 15 amino acids.